This entry describes one TCR beta chain. Its antigen is not known. Individuals who donated were healthy Caucasians from Russia aged roughly 6 to 100. This specimen comes from a study of blood T cells in healthy people across ages. This CDR3 spans 12 amino acids. Trimming removed 2 bases from V and 5 bases from J, with 9 bases in between. Germline V lookup: CDR1 DFQATT, CDR2 SNEGSKA (reference sequence). Sample-barcoded 5' priming and a J-beta primer mix drove a second PCR of roughly 7 to 11 cycles. One entry per CDR3 protein, called by TCRdb with MiXCR from the 5' RACE reads. The top ten clones hold around 30% of a sample with a few hundred thousand distinct CDR3 sequences, 25% to 30% of them seen once. Findings of the study overall: Researchers deemed the diversity estimates from one million T cells underestimates. Donor CMV infection status was unknown, possibly confounding age-related changes in expanded clonotypes.

The sequencing sample was made of blood. This clonotype originated in a woman between 70 and 85 years old in good health. The chain has TRBV20-1 and TRBJ1-1; D is unresolved. The CDR3 spells CSARPAGTEAFF. CDR3 DNA sequence: TGCAGTGCTAGACCCGCTGGAACTGAAGCTTTCTTT.